This T cell receptor beta chain derives from a study of OX40 agonist ivuxolimab in advanced cancers. CDR3 length: 17 amino acids. Trimming shortened V by 1 base and J by 6 bases, and 19 bases separated the two germline ends. The germline V gene encodes CDR1 MGHRA and CDR2 YSYEKL. The method was immunoSEQ multiplex PCR; TCRdb's version includes in-frame clones alone and lacks a portion of them. This sample carries approximately 99,000 clones, approximately 93% of them seen once, and the ten largest clones take roughly 0.17%. The source material was CD4+ or CD8+ T cells sorted from blood, sampled in a trial of the OX40 agonist ivuxolimab. The chain couples TRBV4-1 to TRBJ2-1, with a possible D match to TRBD1 (5 bases). The source is an adult with an advanced solid tumor such as melanoma, head and neck, liver or kidney cancer. CDR3 nucleotide sequence: TGCGCCAGCAGCCAAGGGGTCCTCACCAGGACAACCAATGAGCAGTTCTTC. Translation: CASSQGVLTRTTNEQFF.